Listed below are T cell receptor beta chains from one sample, sequenced in a study of neurological immune-mediated disorders. MiXCR, applied by TCRdb to the 5' RACE reads, yields one record per CDR3 protein. Altogether fewer than 35,000 distinct CDR3 sequences are present, approximately 4.5% being singletons, with the ten largest covering under 30%. Sequenced input: PBMCs. These receptors all come from a man aged 18 to 35 in good health. Each CDR3 is given with its conserved first and last residue. The D gene is left open where the match is weak. A clone size is listed for some rows: how often the clone was seen (once, few, many), or a class if it is expanded.

size	V	D	J	CDR3	DNA
many	TRBV7-7	.	TRBJ2-1	CASSLGSGRYNEQFF	TGTGCTAGCAGCTTAGGATCGGGACGCTACAATGAGCAGTTCTTC
many	TRBV7-9	.	TRBJ1-1	CASSSQTVEAFF	TGTGCCAGCAGCTCACAGACGGTGGAAGCTTTCTTT
many	TRBV12-3/TRBV12-4	TRBD2	TRBJ2-7	CASSLLRGEYEQYF	TGTGCCAGCAGTCTACTCCGGGGGGAGTACGAGCAGTACTTC
.	TRBV20-1	.	TRBJ2-1	CSALTGTMTTGQFF	TGCAGTGCCCTGACGGGAACGATGACGACGGGGCAGTTCTTC
many	TRBV5-1	TRBD1	TRBJ2-7	CASSPLDRGSDEQYF	TGCGCCAGCAGCCCCCTGGACAGGGGCTCGGACGAGCAGTACTTC
many	TRBV20-1	TRBD2	TRBJ2-1	CSARVDVDYSGGAGYF	TGCAGTGCTAGAGTCGACGTAGATTATAGCGGGGGGGCCGGTTACTTC
many	TRBV29-1	TRBD2	TRBJ2-3	CSASTSGGAADTQYF	TGCAGCGCTTCGACTAGCGGGGGGGCCGCAGATACGCAGTATTTT
few	TRBV18	.	TRBJ1-5	CASSPGTADQPQHF	TGTGCCAGCTCACCCGGGACGGCAGATCAGCCCCAGCATTTT
many	TRBV20-1	.	TRBJ1-2	CSARDPWGDRPTTDGYTF	TGCAGTGCTAGAGATCCCTGGGGGGACCGGCCGACCACCGACGGCTACACCTTC
many	TRBV9	.	TRBJ2-7	CASSVGGGGGYEQYF	TGTGCCAGCAGCGTAGGGGGGGGCGGAGGCTACGAGCAGTACTTC
many	TRBV7-2	.	TRBJ2-5	CASSLALEGTQYF	TGTGCCAGCAGCTTGGCCCTCGAGGGGACCCAGTACTTC
many	TRBV5-6	.	TRBJ1-3	CASSLPGGTWGNTIYF	TGTGCCAGCAGCTTGCCCGGGGGAACGTGGGGAAACACCATATATTTT